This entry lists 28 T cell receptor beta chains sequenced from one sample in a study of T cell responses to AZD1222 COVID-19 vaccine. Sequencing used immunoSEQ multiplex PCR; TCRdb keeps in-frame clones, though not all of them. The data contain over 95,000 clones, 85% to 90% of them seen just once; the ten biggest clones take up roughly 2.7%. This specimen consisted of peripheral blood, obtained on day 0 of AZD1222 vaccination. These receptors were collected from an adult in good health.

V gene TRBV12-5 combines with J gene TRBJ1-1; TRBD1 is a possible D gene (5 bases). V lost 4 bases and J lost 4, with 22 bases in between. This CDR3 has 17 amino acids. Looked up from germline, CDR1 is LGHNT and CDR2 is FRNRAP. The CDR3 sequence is CASGWAGTPLALTEAFF. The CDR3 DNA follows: TGTGCTAGTGGTTGGGCCGGGACCCCGCTGGCTCTCACTGAAGCTTTCTTT.

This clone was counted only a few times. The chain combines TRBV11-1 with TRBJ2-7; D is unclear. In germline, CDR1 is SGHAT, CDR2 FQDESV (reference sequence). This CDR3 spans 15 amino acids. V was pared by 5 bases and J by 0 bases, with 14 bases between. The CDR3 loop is CASSPLTLSSYEQYF. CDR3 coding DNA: TGTGCCAGCAGCCCACTTACACTAAGCTCCTACGAGCAGTACTTC.

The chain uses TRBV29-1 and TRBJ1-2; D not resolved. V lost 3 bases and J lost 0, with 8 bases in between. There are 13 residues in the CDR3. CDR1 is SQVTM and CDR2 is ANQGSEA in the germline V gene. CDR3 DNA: TGCAGCGTTGACCAGGCTGCTAACTATGGCTACACCTTC. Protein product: CSVDQAANYGYTF. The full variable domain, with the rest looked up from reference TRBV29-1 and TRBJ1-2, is SAVISQKPSRDICQRGTSLTIQCQVDSQVTMMFWYRQQPGQSLTLIATANQGSEATYESGFVIDKFPISRPNLTFSTLTVSNMSPEDSSIYLCSVDQAANYGYTFGSGTRLTVV.

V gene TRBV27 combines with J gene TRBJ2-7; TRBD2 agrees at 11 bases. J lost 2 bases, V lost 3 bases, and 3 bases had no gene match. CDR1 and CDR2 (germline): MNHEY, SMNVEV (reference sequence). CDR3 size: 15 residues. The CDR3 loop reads CASSLGTSGAYEQYF. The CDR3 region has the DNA TGTGCCAGCAGTTTGGGGACTAGCGGAGCCTACGAGCAGTACTTC.

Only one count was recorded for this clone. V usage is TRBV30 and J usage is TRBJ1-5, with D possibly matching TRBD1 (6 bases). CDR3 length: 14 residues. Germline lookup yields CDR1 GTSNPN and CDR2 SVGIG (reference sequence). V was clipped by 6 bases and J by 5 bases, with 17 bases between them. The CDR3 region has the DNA TGTGCCTGTTCGAGGGGGGAACTGGATCAGCCCCAGCATTTT. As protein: CACSRGELDQPQHF. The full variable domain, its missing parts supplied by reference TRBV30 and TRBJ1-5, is SQTIHQWPATLVQPVGSPLSLECTVEGTSNPNLYWYRQAAGRGLQLLFYSVGIGQISSEVPQNLSASRPQDRQFILSSKKLLLSDSGFYLCACSRGELDQPQHFGDGTRLSIL.

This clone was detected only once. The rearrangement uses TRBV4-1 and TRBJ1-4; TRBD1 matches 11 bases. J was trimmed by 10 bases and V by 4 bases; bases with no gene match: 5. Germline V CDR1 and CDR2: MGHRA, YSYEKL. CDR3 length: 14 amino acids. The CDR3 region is CASSPGQGVGKLFF. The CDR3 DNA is TGCGCCAGCAGCCCGGGACAGGGGGTAGGAAAACTGTTTTTT.

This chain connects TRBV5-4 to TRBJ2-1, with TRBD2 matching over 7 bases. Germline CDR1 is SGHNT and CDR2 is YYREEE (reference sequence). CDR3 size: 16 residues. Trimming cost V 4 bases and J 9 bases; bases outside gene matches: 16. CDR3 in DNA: TGTGCCAGCAGCGTGGCCACCCTGGCGGGAGAGGTTGAGCAGTTCTTC. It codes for CASSVATLAGEVEQFF.

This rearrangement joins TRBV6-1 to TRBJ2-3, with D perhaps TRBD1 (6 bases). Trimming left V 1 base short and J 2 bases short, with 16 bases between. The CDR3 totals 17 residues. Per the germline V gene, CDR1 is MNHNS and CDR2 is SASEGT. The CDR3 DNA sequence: TGTGCCAGCAGTGAAGACGCGACAGGACTCGTCACAGATACGCAGTATTTT. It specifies CASSEDATGLVTDTQYF.

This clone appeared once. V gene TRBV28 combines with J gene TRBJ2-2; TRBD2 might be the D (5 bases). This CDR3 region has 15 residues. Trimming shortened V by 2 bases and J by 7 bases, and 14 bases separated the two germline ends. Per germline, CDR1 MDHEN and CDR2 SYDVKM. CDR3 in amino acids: CASSLPPSGVGELFF. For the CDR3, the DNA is TGTGCCAGCAGTTTACCCCCTTCCGGGGTCGGGGAGCTGTTTTTT.

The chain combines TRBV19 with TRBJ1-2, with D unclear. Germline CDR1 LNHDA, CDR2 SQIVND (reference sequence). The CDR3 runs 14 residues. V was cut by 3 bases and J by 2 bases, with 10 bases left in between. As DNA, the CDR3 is TGTGCCAGTAGTATTAGGCGCGGGAACTATGGCTACACCTTC. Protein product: CASSIRRGNYGYTF.

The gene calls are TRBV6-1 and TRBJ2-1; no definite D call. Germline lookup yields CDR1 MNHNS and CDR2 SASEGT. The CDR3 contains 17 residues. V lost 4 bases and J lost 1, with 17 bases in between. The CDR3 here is CASSGGTAVYSYNEQFF. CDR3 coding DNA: TGTGCCAGCAGTGGGGGAACGGCAGTATATTCCTACAATGAGCAGTTCTTC.

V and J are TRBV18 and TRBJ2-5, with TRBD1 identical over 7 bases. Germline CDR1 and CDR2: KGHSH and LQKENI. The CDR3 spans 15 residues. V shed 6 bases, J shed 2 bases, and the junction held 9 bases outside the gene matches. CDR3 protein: CASSRTGTAQETQYF. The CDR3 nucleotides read TGTGCCAGCTCGAGGACTGGGACAGCTCAAGAGACCCAGTACTTC.

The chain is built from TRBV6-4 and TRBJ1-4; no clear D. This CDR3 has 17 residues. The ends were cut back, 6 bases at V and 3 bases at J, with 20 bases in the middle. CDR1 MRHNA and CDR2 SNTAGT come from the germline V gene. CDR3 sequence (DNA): TGTGCCAGCAGGCCCGGGAGTTTACCTGCGGCTAATGAAAAACTGTTTTTT. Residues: CASRPGSLPAANEKLFF.

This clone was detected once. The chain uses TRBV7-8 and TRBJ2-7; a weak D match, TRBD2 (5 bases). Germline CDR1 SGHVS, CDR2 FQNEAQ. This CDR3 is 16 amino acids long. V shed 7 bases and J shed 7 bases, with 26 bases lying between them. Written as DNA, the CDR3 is TGTGCCAGCACCCAGGTAGCGCGCCGGTCCGGCGGTGAGCAGTACTTC. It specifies CASTQVARRSGGEQYF.

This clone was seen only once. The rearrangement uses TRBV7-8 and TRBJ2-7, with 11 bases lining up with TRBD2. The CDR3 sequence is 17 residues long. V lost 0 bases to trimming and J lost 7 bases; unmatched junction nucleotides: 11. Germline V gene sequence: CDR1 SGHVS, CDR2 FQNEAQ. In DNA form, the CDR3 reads TGTGCCAGCAGCTTAGCGACGGGACTAGCGGCCCAGGGAGAGCAGTACTTC. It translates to CASSLATGLAAQGEQYF.

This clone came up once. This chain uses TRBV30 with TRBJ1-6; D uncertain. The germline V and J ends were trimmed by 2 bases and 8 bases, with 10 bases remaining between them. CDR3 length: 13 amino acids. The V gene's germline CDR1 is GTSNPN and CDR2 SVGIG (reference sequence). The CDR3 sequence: CAWSTDRDSPLHF. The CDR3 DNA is TGTGCCTGGAGTACTGATCGGGATTCACCCCTCCACTTT.

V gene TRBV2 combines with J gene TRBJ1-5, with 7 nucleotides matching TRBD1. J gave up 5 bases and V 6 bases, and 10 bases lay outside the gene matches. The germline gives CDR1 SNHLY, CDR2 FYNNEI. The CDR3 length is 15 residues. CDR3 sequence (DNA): TGTGCCAGCAGGGCATCGACAGGGTGGGATCAGCCCCAGCATTTT. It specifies CASRASTGWDQPQHF.

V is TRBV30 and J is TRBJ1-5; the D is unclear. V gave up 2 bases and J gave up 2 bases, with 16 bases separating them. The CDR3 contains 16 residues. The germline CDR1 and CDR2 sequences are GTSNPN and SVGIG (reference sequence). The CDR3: CAWSPTARTGNQPQHF. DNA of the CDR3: TGTGCCTGGAGTCCTACGGCCCGGACGGGCAATCAGCCCCAGCATTTT. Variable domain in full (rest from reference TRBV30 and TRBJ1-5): SQTIHQWPATLVQPVGSPLSLECTVEGTSNPNLYWYRQAAGRGLQLLFYSVGIGQISSEVPQNLSASRPQDRQFILSSKKLLLSDSGFYLCAWSPTARTGNQPQHFGDGTRLSIL.

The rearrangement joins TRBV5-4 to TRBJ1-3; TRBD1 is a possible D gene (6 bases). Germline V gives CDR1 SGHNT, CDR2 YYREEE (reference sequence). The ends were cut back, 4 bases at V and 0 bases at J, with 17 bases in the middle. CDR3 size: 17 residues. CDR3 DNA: TGTGCCAGCAGCCAATACGGACAGCGATTCTCTGGAAACACCATATATTTT. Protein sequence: CASSQYGQRFSGNTIYF.

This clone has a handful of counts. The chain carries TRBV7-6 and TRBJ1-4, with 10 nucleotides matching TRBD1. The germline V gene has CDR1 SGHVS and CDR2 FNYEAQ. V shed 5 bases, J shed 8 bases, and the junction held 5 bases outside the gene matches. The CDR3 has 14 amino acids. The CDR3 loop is CASSQGQGNEKLFF. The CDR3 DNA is TGTGCCAGCAGCCAGGGACAGGGGAACGAAAAACTGTTTTTT.

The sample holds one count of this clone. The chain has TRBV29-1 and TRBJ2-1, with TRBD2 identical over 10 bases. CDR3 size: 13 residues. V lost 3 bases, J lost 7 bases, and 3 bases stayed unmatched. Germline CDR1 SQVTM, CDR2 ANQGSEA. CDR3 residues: CSVEPSGSNEQFF. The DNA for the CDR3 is TGCAGCGTTGAGCCTAGCGGGAGTAATGAGCAGTTCTTC.

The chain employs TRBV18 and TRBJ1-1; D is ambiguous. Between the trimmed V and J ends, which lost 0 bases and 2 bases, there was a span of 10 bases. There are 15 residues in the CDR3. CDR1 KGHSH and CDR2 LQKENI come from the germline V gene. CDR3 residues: CASSPPNNFNTEAFF. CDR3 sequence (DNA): TGTGCCAGCTCACCACCGAACAACTTCAACACTGAAGCTTTCTTT.

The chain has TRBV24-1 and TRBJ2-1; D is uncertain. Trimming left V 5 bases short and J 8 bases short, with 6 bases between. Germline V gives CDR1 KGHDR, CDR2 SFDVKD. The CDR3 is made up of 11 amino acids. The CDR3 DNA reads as TGTGCCACCAGTGTACGCGATGAGCAGTTCTTC. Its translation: CATSVRDEQFF.

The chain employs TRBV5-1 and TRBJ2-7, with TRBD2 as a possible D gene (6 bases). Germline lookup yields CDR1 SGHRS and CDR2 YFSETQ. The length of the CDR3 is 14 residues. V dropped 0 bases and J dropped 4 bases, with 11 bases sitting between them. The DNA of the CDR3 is TGCGCCAGCAGCTTGGCGGGAGTCCCATACGAGCAGTACTTC. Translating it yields CASSLAGVPYEQYF.

The CDR3, as DNA: TGTGCCAGCAGTTTGAGGGGGAAGGGCTACACCTTC. It codes for CASSLRGKGYTF. The chain is built from TRBV28 and TRBJ1-2; D is perhaps TRBD1 (6 bases). Germline V gene data show CDR1 as MDHEN and CDR2 as SYDVKM. The V end was cut by 3 bases, the J end by 8 bases, with 10 bases between. The CDR3 totals 12 residues.

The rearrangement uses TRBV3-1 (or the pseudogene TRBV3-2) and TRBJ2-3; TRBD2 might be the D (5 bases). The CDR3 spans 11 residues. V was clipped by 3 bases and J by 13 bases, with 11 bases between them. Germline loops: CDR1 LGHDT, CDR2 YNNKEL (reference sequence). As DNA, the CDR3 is TGTGCCAGCAGCCAGGGGAGTCTTGAGTATTTT. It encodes CASSQGSLEYF.

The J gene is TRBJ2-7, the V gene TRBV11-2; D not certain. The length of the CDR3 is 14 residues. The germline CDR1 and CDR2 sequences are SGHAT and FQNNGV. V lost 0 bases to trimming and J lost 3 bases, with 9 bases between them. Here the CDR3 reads CASSLDLGIYEQYF. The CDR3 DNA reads TGTGCCAGCAGCTTAGATCTGGGCATCTACGAGCAGTACTTC. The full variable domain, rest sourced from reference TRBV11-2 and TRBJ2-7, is EAGVAQSPRYKIIEKRQSVAFWCNPISGHATLYWYQQILGQGPKLLIQFQNNGVVDDSQLPKDRFSAERLKGVDSTLKIQPAKLEDSAVYLCASSLDLGIYEQYFGPGTRLTVT.

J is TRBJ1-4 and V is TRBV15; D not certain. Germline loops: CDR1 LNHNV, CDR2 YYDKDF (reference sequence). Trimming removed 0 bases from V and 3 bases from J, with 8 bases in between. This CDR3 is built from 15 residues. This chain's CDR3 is CATSRDRGSNEKLFF. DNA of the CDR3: TGTGCCACCAGCAGAGATCGGGGATCTAATGAAAAACTGTTTTTT.